A single sample is the source of the 14 T cell receptor beta chains below, sequenced in a study of blood T cell repertoires in COVID-19. TCRdb's copy holds only in-frame clones and misses some; the assay was immunoSEQ multiplex PCR. Among a few hundred thousand clones, 80% to 85% were seen once, and the ten largest hold 15% to 19%. Sequences were obtained from peripheral blood. The receptors derive from a person aged 70 to 85 with COVID-19, enrolled during active disease.

The chain combines TRBV27 with TRBJ2-7, with 7 bases lining up with TRBD2. The CDR3 runs to 15 residues. V was pared by 5 bases and J by 0 bases, with 7 bases of the junction left unmatched. Germline V CDR1 and CDR2: MNHEY, SMNVEV (reference sequence). CDR3 in amino acids: CASSARRGNSYEQYF. The CDR3 DNA reads TGTGCCAGCAGTGCCCGGCGGGGGAACTCCTACGAGCAGTACTTC.

The chain joins TRBV6-2 or TRBV6-3 to TRBJ1-5; 9 nucleotides line up with TRBD1. This CDR3 is 14 amino acids long. Germline assignment: CDR1 MNHEY and CDR2 SVGEGT. The V and J ends lost 6 bases and 6 bases, in that order; junction bases with no gene match: 6. The CDR3 DNA reads as TGTGCCAGCAGCAAAGGGACAGGGCCTCAGCCCCAGCATTTT. Translation gives CASSKGTGPQPQHF.

This clone turned up a few times. V is TRBV4-1 and J is TRBJ2-7, with a possible D match to TRBD1 (5 bases). Germline CDR1 MGHRA, CDR2 YSYEKL. The V and J ends lost 1 base and 1 base respectively, with 8 bases between them. There are 14 residues in the CDR3. CDR3 residues: CASSQVGPSYEQYF. For the CDR3, the DNA is TGCGCCAGCAGCCAAGTGGGGCCATCCTACGAGCAGTACTTC.

J is TRBJ1-2 and V is TRBV15; 11 positions match TRBD1. J gave up 7 bases and V 0 bases, and 7 bases lay outside the gene matches. Germline CDR1 reads LNHNV; CDR2 reads YYDKDF (reference sequence). The CDR3 length is 16 residues. The CDR3 loop is CATSRDSGQGASGYTF. CDR3 bases: TGTGCCACCAGCAGAGATTCTGGACAGGGGGCCTCTGGCTACACCTTC. Together with reference TRBV15 and TRBJ1-2, the CDR3 gives the full variable domain: DAMVIQNPRYQVTQFGKPVTLSCSQTLNHNVMYWYQQKSSQAPKLLFHYYDKDFNNEADTPDNFQSRRPNTSFCFLDIRSPGLGDTAMYLCATSRDSGQGASGYTFGSGTRLTVV.

The rearrangement joins TRBV19 to TRBJ2-1; TRBD1 matches 7 bases. This CDR3 region has 13 residues. V gave up 1 base and J gave up 13 bases; unmatched junction bases: 7. Germline V gene sequence: CDR1 LNHDA, CDR2 SQIVND (reference sequence). CDR3 loop: CASSIVGDSGQFF. Written as DNA, the CDR3 is TGTGCCAGTAGTATAGTAGGGGACAGCGGCCAGTTCTTC.

This chain connects TRBV12-3 or TRBV12-4 to TRBJ1-2, with D unresolved. Trimming removed 3 bases at V and 2 bases at J, with 7 bases between. The CDR3 has 13 amino acids. The CDR3 protein is CASSFRQNYGYTF. The CDR3 DNA sequence: TGTGCCAGCAGTTTCAGGCAGAACTATGGCTACACCTTC.

This clone turned up a few times. The V gene is TRBV25-1, the J gene TRBJ1-4, with D tentatively TRBD1 (5 bases). CDR3 length: 15 amino acids. V lost 0 bases, J lost 7 bases, and 12 bases lay in between. The germline CDR1 and CDR2 sequences are MGHDK and SYGVNS. CDR3 coding DNA: TGTGCCAGCAGTGAATACCGGGGGATCAGTGAAAAACTGTTTTTT. Translation gives CASSEYRGISEKLFF.

The chain recombines TRBV4-3 with TRBJ2-7; possibly TRBD2 for D (6 bases). V was shortened by 3 bases and J by 0 bases, with 21 bases between the two germline ends. Germline values: CDR1 LGHNA, CDR2 YSLEER. The CDR3 contains 18 residues. The CDR3 region has the DNA TGCGCCAGCAGCCACACCCTAGGAGGGCAGGGTGCCTCCTACGAGCAGTACTTC. It yields the protein CASSHTLGGQGASYEQYF.

The V gene is TRBV19, the J gene TRBJ1-5, with D tentatively TRBD1 (6 bases). There are 14 residues in the CDR3. The V end lost 0 bases, the J end lost 11 bases, and 14 bases lay between the germline ends. Germline values: CDR1 LNHDA, CDR2 SQIVND (reference sequence). Here the CDR3 reads CASSIDGGGRSQHF. The DNA for the CDR3 is TGTGCCAGTAGTATAGATGGGGGGGGGCGATCCCAGCATTTT.

This chain joins TRBV20-1 and TRBJ2-3; 8 nucleotides match TRBD2. Germline loops: CDR1 DFQATT, CDR2 SNEGSKA (reference sequence). This CDR3 comprises 15 residues. V gave up 3 bases and J gave up 0 bases; unmatched junction bases: 5. CDR3 nucleotides: TGCAGTGCTAGTGGCGGGGGGTGGAGCACAGATACGCAGTATTTT. This encodes CSASGGGWSTDTQYF.

The J gene is TRBJ1-4, the V gene TRBV28, with 7 bases lining up with TRBD1. The V gene end was trimmed by 5 bases and the J gene end by 8 bases; junction bases not matched to a gene: 8. In germline, CDR1 is MDHEN, CDR2 SYDVKM. CDR3 length: 14 residues. The CDR3 region has the DNA TGTGCCAGCAGTGTGACAGGGAAGGGGGAAAAACTGTTTTTT. Its translation: CASSVTGKGEKLFF. The variable domain in full, with the rest retrieved from reference TRBV28 and TRBJ1-4, is DVKVTQSSRYLVKRTGEKVFLECVQDMDHENMFWYRQDPGLGLRLIYFSYDVKMKEKGDIPEGYSVSREKKERFSLILESASTNQTSMYLCASSVTGKGEKLFFGSGTQLSVL.

The chain is built from TRBV10-3 and TRBJ1-2, with 10 nucleotides matching TRBD1. The CDR3 length is 16 residues. The trim removed 0 bases at V and 6 bases at J, leaving 7 bases unmatched. Germline V gene lookup returns CDR1 ENHRY and CDR2 SYGVKD. CDR3 DNA sequence: TGTGCCATCAGTGAGTCGCGGGGACAGGGGCAGAATGGCTACACCTTC. The encoded protein is CAISESRGQGQNGYTF.

The table lists this clone with a few counts. V and J are TRBV11-3 and TRBJ1-6; D possibly corresponds to TRBD1 (5 bases). This CDR3 contains 18 residues. V lost 7 bases, J lost 0 bases, and 19 bases lay in between. The germline V gene encodes CDR1 SGHNT and CDR2 YENEEA. The CDR3 DNA sequence: TGTGCCAGCACCCAGGGATGGTCCCCGAGCTCCTATAATTCACCCCTCCACTTT. Residues: CASTQGWSPSSYNSPLHF.

The rearrangement uses TRBV7-8 and TRBJ1-2; D is perhaps TRBD1 (6 bases). Germline V gives CDR1 SGHVS, CDR2 FQNEAQ. The V and J ends lost 2 bases and 1 base respectively, with 11 bases between them. This CDR3 region has 15 residues. CDR3 in DNA: TGTGCCAGCAGCTTAAGGACAGATCTTAACTATGGCTACACCTTC. Translating gives CASSLRTDLNYGYTF. The complete variable domain, with remaining parts taken from reference TRBV7-8 and TRBJ1-2, reads GAGVSQSPRYKVAKRGQDVALRCDPISGHVSLFWYQQALGQGPEFLTYFQNEAQLDKSGLPSDRFFAERPEGSVSTLKIQRTQQEDSAVYLCASSLRTDLNYGYTFGSGTRLTVV.